This TCR beta chain comes out of a study of Ad26.COV2.S vaccination and SARS-CoV-2 variants. Study-wide background: Intramuscularly, Ad26.COV2.S was given either once or twice, 56 days apart.

As to treatment: 15 to 20 received Ad26.COV2.S at low or high dose, single or two shots; a few received placebo; per-sample allocation not given. Repertoires come from day 63 after the first vaccine or placebo injection. Boston supplied an adult donor aged 18-55 years. Study-level points and caveats: Substantial post-vaccination breadth of spike-specific CD8+ and CD4+ T cell responses was reported.

Here immunoSEQ multiplex PCR was the method, and the copy in TCRdb shows in-frame clones only, minus some. The sample includes about 330,000 clones, 85% to 90% seen only once; the top ten take approximately 5.8%. Concerning this clone itself: What it binds is not known.

The sample here was peripheral blood, taken in a trial of Ad26.COV2.S vaccine versus placebo. This clonotype was sampled from a person between 18 and 59 years old who received the Ad26.COV2.S COVID-19 vaccine or a placebo.

DNA of the CDR3: TGTGCCAGCAGTTACTCGACAGGGAGGACTGAAGCTTTCTTT. Residues: CASSYSTGRTEAFF. The chain joins TRBV6-2 or TRBV6-3 to TRBJ1-1; 7 bases align to TRBD1. The length of the CDR3 is 14 residues. V gave up 0 bases and J gave up 5 bases; unmatched junction bases: 3. The germline V gene has CDR1 MNHEY and CDR2 SVGEGT.